This T cell receptor beta chain was sequenced during a study of blood T cell repertoires in COVID-19. Study-level information: Acute and convalescent COVID-19 samples came from the United States, Italy and Spain. T cells, B-cell-depleted T cells, or PBMCs provided the cDNA or gDNA that served as material.

Authors' analysis steps: Amplification with reference gene primers provided the estimates of nucleated cell counts. The data were produced by immunoSEQ multiplex PCR, yet TCRdb's version contains in-frame clones alone and is incomplete. From that table come the V and J calls and clone size; the DNA was used to work out D and trimming. The sample lists 150,000 to 190,000 clones, about 80% occurring once. Deletions cut 5 bases from V and 9 bases from J, with 8 bases between. Germline values: CDR1 MDHEN, CDR2 SYDVKM. The CDR3 has 12 amino acids. Material: peripheral blood. The sequence was obtained from a man in his fifties or sixties with acute or convalescent COVID-19. V is TRBV28 and J is TRBJ1-6; D is perhaps TRBD1 (6 bases). The DNA for the CDR3 is TGTGCCAGCAGTCTACAGGGTTCACCCCTCCACTTT. It yields the protein CASSLQGSPLHF.